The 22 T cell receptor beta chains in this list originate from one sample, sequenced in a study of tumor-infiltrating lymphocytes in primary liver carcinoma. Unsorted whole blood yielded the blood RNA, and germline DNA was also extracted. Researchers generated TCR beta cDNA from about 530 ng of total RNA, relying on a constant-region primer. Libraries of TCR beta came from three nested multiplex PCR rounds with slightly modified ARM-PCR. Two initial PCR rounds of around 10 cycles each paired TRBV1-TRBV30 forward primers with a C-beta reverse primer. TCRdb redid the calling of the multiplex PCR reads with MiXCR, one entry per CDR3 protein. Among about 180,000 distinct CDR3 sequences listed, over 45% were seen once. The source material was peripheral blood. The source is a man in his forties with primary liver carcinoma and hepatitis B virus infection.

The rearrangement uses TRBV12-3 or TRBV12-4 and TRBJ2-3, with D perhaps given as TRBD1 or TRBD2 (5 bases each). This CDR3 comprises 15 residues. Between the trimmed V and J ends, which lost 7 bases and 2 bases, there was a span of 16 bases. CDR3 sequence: CASTPGHTATDTQYF. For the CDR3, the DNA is TGTGCCAGCACCCCGGGGCACACCGCCACAGATACGCAGTATTTT.

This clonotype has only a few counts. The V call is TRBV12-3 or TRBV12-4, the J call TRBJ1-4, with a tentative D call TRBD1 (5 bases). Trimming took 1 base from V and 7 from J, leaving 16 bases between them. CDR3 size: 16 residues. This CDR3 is CASSLDLGGVGEKLFF. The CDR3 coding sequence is TGTGCCAGCAGTTTAGATCTTGGAGGGGTGGGTGAAAAACTGTTTTTT.

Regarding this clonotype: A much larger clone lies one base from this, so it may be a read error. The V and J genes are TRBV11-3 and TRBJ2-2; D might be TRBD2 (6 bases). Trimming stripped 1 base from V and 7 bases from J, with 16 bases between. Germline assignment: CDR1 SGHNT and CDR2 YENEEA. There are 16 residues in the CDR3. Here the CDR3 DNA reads TGTGCCAGCAGCTTAGGCCGACTAGTGGGAGTCGGGGAGCTGTTTTTT. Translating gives CASSLGRLVGVGELFF.

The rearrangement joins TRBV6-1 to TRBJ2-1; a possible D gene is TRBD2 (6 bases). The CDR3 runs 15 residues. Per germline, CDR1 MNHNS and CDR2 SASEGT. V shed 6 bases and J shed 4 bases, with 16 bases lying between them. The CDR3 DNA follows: TGTGCCAGCAGCCACACGGGACTTAGTTACAATGAGCAGTTCTTC. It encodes CASSHTGLSYNEQFF.

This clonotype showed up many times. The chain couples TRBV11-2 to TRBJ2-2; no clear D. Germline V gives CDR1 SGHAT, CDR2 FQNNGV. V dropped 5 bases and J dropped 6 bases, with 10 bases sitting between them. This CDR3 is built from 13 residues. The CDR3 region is CASSGWSAGELFF. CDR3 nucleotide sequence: TGTGCCAGCAGCGGGTGGTCAGCCGGGGAGCTGTTTTTT.

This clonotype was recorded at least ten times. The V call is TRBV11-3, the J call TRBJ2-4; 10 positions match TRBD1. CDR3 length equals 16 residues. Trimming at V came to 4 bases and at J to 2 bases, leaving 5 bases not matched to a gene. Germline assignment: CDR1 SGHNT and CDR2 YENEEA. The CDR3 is CASSSGTGETKNIQYF. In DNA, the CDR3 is TGTGCCAGCAGCTCCGGGACAGGGGAGACCAAAAACATTCAGTACTTC. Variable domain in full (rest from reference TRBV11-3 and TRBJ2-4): EAGVVQSPRYKIIEKKQPVAFWCNPISGHNTLYWYLQNLGQGPELLIRYENEEAVDDSQLPKDRFSAERLKGVDSTLKIQPAELGDSAVYLCASSSGTGETKNIQYFGAGTRLSVL.

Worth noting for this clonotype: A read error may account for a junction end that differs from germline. The CDR3 DNA reads TGTGCCAGCAGCATACGACAAGTAGAGATCCAGCACTTC. Encoded protein: CASSIRQVEIQHF. The chain couples TRBV11-2 to TRBJ2-5; D gene uncertain. The CDR3 is made up of 13 amino acids. Looked up from germline, CDR1 is SGHAT and CDR2 is FQNNGV. The full variable domain, its missing parts supplied by reference TRBV11-2 and TRBJ2-5, is EAGVAQSPRYKIIEKRQSVAFWCNPISGHATLYWYQQILGQGPKLLIQFQNNGVVDDSQLPKDRFSAERLKGVDSTLKIQPAKLEDSAVYLCASSIRQVEIQHFGPGTRLLVL.

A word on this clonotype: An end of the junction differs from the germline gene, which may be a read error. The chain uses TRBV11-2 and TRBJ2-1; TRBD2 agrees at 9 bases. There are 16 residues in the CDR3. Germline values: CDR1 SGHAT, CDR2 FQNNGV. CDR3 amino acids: CVSSYLLAGSYNEEFF. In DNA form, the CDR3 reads TGTGTCAGCAGCTACCTTCTAGCGGGATCCTACAATGAGGAGTTCTTC.

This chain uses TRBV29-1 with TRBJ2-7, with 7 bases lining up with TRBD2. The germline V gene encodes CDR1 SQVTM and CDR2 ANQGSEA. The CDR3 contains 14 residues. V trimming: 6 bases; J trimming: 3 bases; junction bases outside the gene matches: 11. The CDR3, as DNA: TGCAGCGTCACGACTAGCAGGAGTGTCTACGAGCAGTACTTC. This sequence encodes CSVTTSRSVYEQYF.

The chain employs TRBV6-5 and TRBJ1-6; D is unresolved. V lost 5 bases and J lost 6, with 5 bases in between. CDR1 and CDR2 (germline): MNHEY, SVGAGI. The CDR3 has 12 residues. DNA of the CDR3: TGTGCCAGCAGTCCTCTTAATTCACCCCTCCACTTT. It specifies CASSPLNSPLHF.

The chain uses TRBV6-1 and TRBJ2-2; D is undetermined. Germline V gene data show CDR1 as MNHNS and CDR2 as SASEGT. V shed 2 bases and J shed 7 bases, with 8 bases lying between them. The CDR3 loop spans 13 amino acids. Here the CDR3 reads CASSEWANGELFF. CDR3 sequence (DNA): TGTGCCAGCAGTGAATGGGCAAACGGGGAGCTGTTTTTT.

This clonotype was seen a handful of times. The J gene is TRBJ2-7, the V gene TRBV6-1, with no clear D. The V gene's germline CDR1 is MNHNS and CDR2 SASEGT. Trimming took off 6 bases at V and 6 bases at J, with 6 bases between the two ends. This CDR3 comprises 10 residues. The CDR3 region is CASSAFEQYF. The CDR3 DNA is TGTGCCAGCAGCGCATTCGAGCAGTACTTC.

The CDR3 is CASSQETRAKPQYF. For the CDR3, the DNA is TGTGCCAGCAGCCAAGAAACGCGGGCTAAGCCCCAGTACTTC. The J gene is TRBJ2-5, the V gene TRBV14, with D maybe TRBD2 (5 bases). CDR1 is SGHDN and CDR2 is FVKESK in the germline V gene. The CDR3 is made up of 14 amino acids. V dropped 0 bases and J dropped 9 bases, with 14 bases sitting between them.

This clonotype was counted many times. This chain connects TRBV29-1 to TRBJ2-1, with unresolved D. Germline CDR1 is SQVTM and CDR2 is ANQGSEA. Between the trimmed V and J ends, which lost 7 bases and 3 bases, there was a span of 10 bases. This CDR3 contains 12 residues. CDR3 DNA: TGCAGCGCCGAGGTCGGCTACAATGAGCAGTTCTTC. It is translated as CSAEVGYNEQFF.

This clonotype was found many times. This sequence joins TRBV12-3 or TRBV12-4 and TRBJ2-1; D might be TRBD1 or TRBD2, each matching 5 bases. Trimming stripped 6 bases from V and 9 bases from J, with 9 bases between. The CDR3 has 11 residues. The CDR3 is CASSGAREQFF. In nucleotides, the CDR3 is TGTGCCAGCAGCGGGGCACGTGAGCAGTTCTTC.

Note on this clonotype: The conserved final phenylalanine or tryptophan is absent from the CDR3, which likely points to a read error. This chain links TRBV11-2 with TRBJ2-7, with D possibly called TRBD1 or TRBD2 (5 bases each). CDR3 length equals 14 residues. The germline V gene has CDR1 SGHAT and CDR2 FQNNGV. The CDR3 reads CANSRDPGSYEQYL. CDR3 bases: TGTGCCAACAGCCGGGACCCCGGATCCTACGAGCAGTACCTC.

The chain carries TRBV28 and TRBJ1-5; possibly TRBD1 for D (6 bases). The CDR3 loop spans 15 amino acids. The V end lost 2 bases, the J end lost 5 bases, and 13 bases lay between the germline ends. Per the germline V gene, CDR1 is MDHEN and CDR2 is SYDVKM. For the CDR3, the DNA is TGTGCCAGCAGTTTAAGGCAGGGGACGGATCAGCCCCAGCATTTT. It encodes CASSLRQGTDQPQHF.

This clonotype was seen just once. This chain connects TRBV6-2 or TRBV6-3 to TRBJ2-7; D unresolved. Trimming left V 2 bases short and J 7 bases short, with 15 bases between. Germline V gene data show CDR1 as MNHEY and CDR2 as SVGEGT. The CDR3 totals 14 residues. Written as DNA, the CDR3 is TGTGCCAGCAGTTACACCGAGACCTCCCTGGAGCAGTACTTC. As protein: CASSYTETSLEQYF.

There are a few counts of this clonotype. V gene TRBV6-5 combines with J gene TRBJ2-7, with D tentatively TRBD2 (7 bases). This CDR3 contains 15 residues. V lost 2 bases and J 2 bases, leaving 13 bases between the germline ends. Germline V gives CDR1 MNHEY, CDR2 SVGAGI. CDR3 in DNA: TGTGCCAGCAGTTACAGGGGGGGACGTCCCTACGAGCAGTACTTC. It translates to CASSYRGGRPYEQYF.

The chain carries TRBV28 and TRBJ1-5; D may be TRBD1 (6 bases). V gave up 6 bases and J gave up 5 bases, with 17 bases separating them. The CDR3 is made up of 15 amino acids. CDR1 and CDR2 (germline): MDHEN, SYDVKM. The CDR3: CASRVQGNAYQPQHF. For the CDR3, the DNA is TGTGCCAGCAGGGTACAGGGAAACGCCTATCAGCCCCAGCATTTT. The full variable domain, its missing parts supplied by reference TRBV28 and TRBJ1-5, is DVKVTQSSRYLVKRTGEKVFLECVQDMDHENMFWYRQDPGLGLRLIYFSYDVKMKEKGDIPEGYSVSREKKERFSLILESASTNQTSMYLCASRVQGNAYQPQHFGDGTRLSIL.

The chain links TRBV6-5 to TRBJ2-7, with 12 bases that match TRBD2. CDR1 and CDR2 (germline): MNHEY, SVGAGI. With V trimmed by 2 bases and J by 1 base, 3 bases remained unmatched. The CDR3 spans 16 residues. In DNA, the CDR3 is TGTGCCAGCAGTTACCCAGGGACTAGCGGGTCCTACGAGCAGTACTTC. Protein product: CASSYPGTSGSYEQYF.

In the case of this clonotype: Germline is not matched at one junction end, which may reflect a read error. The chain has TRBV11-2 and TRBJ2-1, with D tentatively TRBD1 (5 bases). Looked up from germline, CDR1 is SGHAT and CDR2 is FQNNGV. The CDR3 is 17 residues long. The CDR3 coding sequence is TGTGCCAGCTGCTTAGGTGTTAGTGGGGCCTCCTACAATGAGCAGTTCTTC. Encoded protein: CASCLGVSGASYNEQFF.